What follows are 30 T cell receptor beta chains derived from one specimen sequenced in a study of shared clonotypes between healthy human individuals. Profiled with immunoSEQ multiplex PCR; TCRdb holds only in-frame clones, not every one. In the table there are under 1,100,000 clones, around 76% of which are singletons. Sequencing input: memory CD4+ T cells sorted from blood. Subset given: CD45RA-negative fraction. The receptors come from a man aged 18 to 35 in good health.

The chain combines TRBV6-4 with TRBJ2-7; D remains unclear. V dropped 6 bases and J dropped 4 bases, with 10 bases sitting between them. Germline lookup yields CDR1 MRHNA and CDR2 SNTAGT. There are 12 residues in the CDR3. The CDR3 region has the DNA TGTGCCAGCAGCAAGGGTGCGTACGAGCAGTACTTC. Protein product: CASSKGAYEQYF.

This clone was seen only once. At the DNA level, this CDR3 is encoded by other sequences in the same sample as well. The J gene is TRBJ2-3, the V gene TRBV7-3, with no clear D. V gave up 2 bases and J gave up 3 bases, with 6 bases separating them. Germline CDR1 SGHTA, CDR2 FQGTGA. This CDR3 comprises 13 residues. The CDR3 region has the DNA TGTGCCAGCAGCTTAGATATAACAGATACGCAGTATTTT. This sequence encodes CASSLDITDTQYF.

This clone was observed once. The CDR3: CASSQAPGGGTEAFF. The CDR3 coding sequence is TGCGCCAGCAGCCAAGCCCCCGGGGGAGGCACTGAAGCTTTCTTT. This chain links TRBV4-1 with TRBJ1-1, with D maybe TRBD1 (5 bases). The CDR3 consists of 15 residues. V lost 1 base and J 4 bases, leaving 13 bases between the germline ends. The germline V gene encodes CDR1 MGHRA and CDR2 YSYEKL.

This sequence joins TRBV2 and TRBJ1-2, with a weak D call TRBD1 (5 bases). Germline-derived CDR1 and CDR2 are SNHLY and FYNNEI. This CDR3 has 12 amino acids. V lost 9 bases, J lost 0 bases, and 8 bases lay in between. In nucleotides, the CDR3 is TGTGCCAGTTCAGGGTCTAACTATGGCTACACCTTC. Encoded protein: CASSGSNYGYTF.

The chain employs TRBV18 and TRBJ1-6; D is unclear. The CDR3 extends over 14 amino acids. The V end was cut by 2 bases, the J end by 8 bases, with 10 bases between. CDR1 is KGHSH, CDR2 LQKENI, per germline. The CDR3 loop reads CASSPATSDSPLHF. In nucleotides, the CDR3 is TGTGCCAGCTCACCAGCGACCAGTGATTCACCCCTCCACTTT.

The chain has TRBV9 and TRBJ2-7; tentative D call: TRBD2 (6 bases). The CDR3 runs to 14 residues. V was cut by 2 bases and J by 0 bases, with 9 bases left in between. Germline CDR1 SGDLS, CDR2 YYNGEE. Here the CDR3 DNA reads TGTGCCAGCAGCGTGTCCGGGGGCTCCTACGAGCAGTACTTC. Its translation: CASSVSGGSYEQYF.

In regard to this clone: This may come from a read error, since a much larger clone is one base off. The chain has TRBV5-4 and TRBJ1-1; D not certain. Germline V gene data show CDR1 as SGHNT and CDR2 as YYREEE (reference sequence). The V end was cut by 4 bases, the J end by 4 bases, with 8 bases between. The CDR3 is made up of 12 amino acids. The CDR3 protein is CASSPWGTEAFF. The CDR3 region has the DNA TGTGCCAGCAGCCCCTGGGGCACTGAAGCTTTCTTT.

V gene TRBV10-1 combines with J gene TRBJ2-7; the D gene is possibly TRBD1 (5 bases). The CDR3 is 12 residues long. V was trimmed by 5 bases and J by 5 bases, leaving 10 bases between them. CDR1 WNHNN and CDR2 SYGVQD come from the germline V gene (reference sequence). The CDR3 reads CASSSGNDEQYF. Written as DNA, the CDR3 is TGCGCCAGCAGTTCAGGGAACGACGAGCAGTACTTC.

The chain recombines TRBV9 with TRBJ2-7; D not certain. The CDR3 covers 12 residues. Looked up from germline, CDR1 is SGDLS and CDR2 is YYNGEE. CDR3 bases: TGTGCATATACATCGGACGCCTACGAGCAGTACTTC. Its protein is CAYTSDAYEQYF.

The chain has TRBV10-1 and TRBJ2-7; 7 nucleotides agree with TRBD1. Losses at the gene ends were 6 bases for V and 1 base for J; bases not matched to a gene: 12. The CDR3 extends over 16 amino acids. CDR1 WNHNN and CDR2 SYGVQD come from the germline V gene (reference sequence). The CDR3 region is CASRGATGPLSYEQYF. DNA for the CDR3: TGCGCCAGCAGGGGGGCGACAGGGCCGTTATCCTACGAGCAGTACTTC.

This sequence joins TRBV9 and TRBJ2-2; 7 bases align to TRBD1. The trim removed 3 bases at V and 1 base at J, leaving 6 bases unmatched. The CDR3 is 16 residues long. The V gene's germline CDR1 is SGDLS and CDR2 YYNGEE. In DNA, the CDR3 is TGTGCCAGCAGCGCCAGACAGGGAGTGAACACCGGGGAGCTGTTTTTT. Translating gives CASSARQGVNTGELFF.

To note about this clone: Other DNA sequences within the sample encode an identical CDR3. This chain joins TRBV12-5 and TRBJ2-1, with a possible D match to TRBD2 (5 bases). The CDR3 covers 13 residues. Trimming removed 2 bases from V and 6 bases from J, with 8 bases in between. From germline, CDR1 is LGHNT and CDR2 FRNRAP. The CDR3 reads CASGLLASNEQFF. CDR3 DNA sequence: TGTGCTAGTGGTTTGCTAGCTAGCAATGAGCAGTTCTTC. Together with reference TRBV12-5 and TRBJ2-1, the CDR3 gives the full variable domain: DARVTQTPRHKVTEMGQEVTMRCQPILGHNTVFWYRQTMMQGLELLAYFRNRAPLDDSGMPKDRFSAEMPDATLATLKIQPSEPRDSAVYFCASGLLASNEQFFGPGTRLTVL.

This clone was seen a single time. V is TRBV7-9 and J is TRBJ1-2; TRBD1 matches 8 bases. J lost 6 bases, V lost 5 bases, and 5 bases had no gene match. Germline V gives CDR1 SEHNR, CDR2 FQNEAQ (reference sequence). The CDR3 is made up of 13 amino acids. CDR3 DNA: TGTGCCAGCAGCATTCGACAGGGGAATGGCTACACCTTC. Residues: CASSIRQGNGYTF. The full variable domain, with the rest looked up from reference TRBV7-9 and TRBJ1-2, is DTGVSQNPRHKITKRGQNVTFRCDPISEHNRLYWYRQTLGQGPEFLTYFQNEAQLEKSRLLSDRFSAERPKGSFSTLEIQRTEQGDSAMYLCASSIRQGNGYTFGSGTRLTVV.

V and J are TRBV25-1 and TRBJ2-1; D ambiguous. Trimming pared 6 bases from V and 12 bases from J, leaving 15 bases between. The CDR3 runs 12 residues. Germline CDR1 reads MGHDK; CDR2 reads SYGVNS. The chain's CDR3 is CASSPLQGGQFF. The CDR3 DNA is TGTGCCAGCAGCCCACTGCAAGGTGGGCAGTTCTTC.

The chain couples TRBV7-2 to TRBJ2-7, with D maybe TRBD1 (5 bases). CDR1 is SGHTA and CDR2 is FQGNSA in the germline V gene. V was trimmed by 1 base and J by 5 bases, leaving 15 bases between them. CDR3 length equals 15 residues. For the CDR3, the DNA is TGTGCCAGCAGCTTAGATTCCAGGGCACGCAACGAGCAGTACTTC. Its translation: CASSLDSRARNEQYF. Complete variable domain (other parts from reference TRBV7-2 and TRBJ2-7): GAGVSQSPSNKVTEKGKDVELRCDPISGHTALYWYRQSLGQGLEFLIYFQGNSAPDKSGLPSDRFSAERTGGSVSTLTIQRTQQEDSAVYLCASSLDSRARNEQYFGPGTRLTVT.

This chain links TRBV2 with TRBJ2-7; a weak D match, TRBD2 (6 bases). Trimming cost V 6 bases and J 1 base, with 13 bases left between them. Per the germline V gene, CDR1 is SNHLY and CDR2 is FYNNEI. The CDR3 is 14 amino acids. The CDR3 DNA follows: TGTGCCAGCAGATCCCGGGACTTTTCCTACGAGCAGTACTTC. This gives the protein CASRSRDFSYEQYF.

V and J are TRBV19 and TRBJ1-5; D call uncertain. From germline, CDR1 is LNHDA and CDR2 SQIVND (reference sequence). CDR3 length: 14 amino acids. The ends were cut back, 3 bases at V and 4 bases at J, with 10 bases in the middle. The CDR3: CASSMEPRNQPQHF. CDR3 nucleotide sequence: TGTGCCAGTAGTATGGAGCCCCGAAATCAGCCCCAGCATTTT.

On this clone itself: Additional DNA sequences in this sample encode the identical CDR3. The V call is TRBV7-2, the J call TRBJ1-2, with 8 bases lining up with TRBD1. Germline lookup yields CDR1 SGHTA and CDR2 FQGNSA. V shed 0 bases, J shed 4 bases, and the junction held 7 bases outside the gene matches. The CDR3 length is 16 residues. CDR3 in amino acids: CASSLAPGQGGYGYTF. Written as DNA, the CDR3 is TGTGCCAGCAGCTTAGCTCCCGGACAGGGTGGCTATGGCTACACCTTC.

The chain has TRBV19 and TRBJ2-3; D may be TRBD2 (5 bases). Germline V gives CDR1 LNHDA, CDR2 SQIVND (reference sequence). V was shortened by 5 bases and J by 3 bases, with 12 bases between the two germline ends. This CDR3 comprises 14 residues. CDR3 sequence (DNA): TGTGCCAGTAGTGAGGGCTGGGGAACAGATACGCAGTATTTT. Residues: CASSEGWGTDTQYF.

The chain carries TRBV7-3 and TRBJ2-3; a weak D match, TRBD2 (5 bases). The V end lost 5 bases, the J end lost 15 bases, and 21 bases lay between the germline ends. CDR3 size: 13 residues. The germline V gene has CDR1 SGHTA and CDR2 FQGTGA. The CDR3 region is CASSPSLPGTVYF. The CDR3 DNA follows: TGTGCCAGCAGCCCTAGCTTACCGGGCACGGTATATTTT.

There are many counts of this clone. The chain joins TRBV10-2 to TRBJ1-2, with 9 bases lining up with TRBD1. Germline CDR1 is WSHSY and CDR2 is SAAADI. The CDR3 sequence is 13 residues long. V shed 3 bases, J shed 4 bases, and the junction held 0 bases outside the gene matches. The CDR3 reads CASSEQGAYGYTF. In nucleotides, the CDR3 is TGCGCCAGCAGTGAACAGGGGGCCTATGGCTACACCTTC.

The V and J genes are TRBV10-3 and TRBJ1-2, with 8 bases aligning to TRBD1. In germline, CDR1 is ENHRY, CDR2 SYGVKD. J gave up 5 bases and V 2 bases, and 4 bases lay outside the gene matches. This CDR3 region has 14 residues. The CDR3 DNA sequence: TGTGCCATCAGTGAGGGACAGGGCAGGTATGGCTACACCTTC. It encodes CAISEGQGRYGYTF.

The chain links TRBV5-4 to TRBJ2-2; either TRBD1 or TRBD2 may fit D (5 bases each). CDR1 is SGHNT, CDR2 YYREEE, per germline (reference sequence). Trimming stripped 0 bases from V and 2 bases from J, with 11 bases between. The CDR3 contains 16 residues. The CDR3 DNA sequence: TGTGCCAGCAGCTTGGATTGGGGGAGAAACACCGGGGAGCTGTTTTTT. Amino acids: CASSLDWGRNTGELFF.

The chain links TRBV29-1 to TRBJ2-3; TRBD2 aligns across 12 bases. Germline assignment: CDR1 SQVTM and CDR2 ANQGSEA. CDR3 size: 13 residues. V was pared by 4 bases and J by 4 bases, with 0 bases of the junction left unmatched. CDR3 DNA sequence: TGCAGCGTTGCTAGCGGGGGGGCAGATACGCAGTATTTT. This sequence encodes CSVASGGADTQYF.

This clone was seen more than once but under ten times. DNA for the CDR3: TGTGCCACCAGCGCCAACAGGGGGCCTACCGCCGAGCAGTACTTC. Its translation is CATSANRGPTAEQYF. This chain joins TRBV15 and TRBJ2-7; 9 nucleotides line up with TRBD1. The germline gives CDR1 LNHNV, CDR2 YYDKDF (reference sequence). The CDR3 is 15 amino acids. The junction had 11 bases not matched to a gene; V was cut back by 5 bases and J by 6 bases. The variable domain in full, with the rest retrieved from reference TRBV15 and TRBJ2-7, is DAMVIQNPRYQVTQFGKPVTLSCSQTLNHNVMYWYQQKSSQAPKLLFHYYDKDFNNEADTPDNFQSRRPNTSFCFLDIRSPGLGDTAMYLCATSANRGPTAEQYFGPGTRLTVT.

Only a few counts were recorded for this clone. V and J are TRBV6-6 and TRBJ2-7; D may be TRBD2 (5 bases). Germline values: CDR1 MNHNY, CDR2 SVGAGI (reference sequence). The CDR3 is made up of 13 amino acids. The ends were cut back, 5 bases at V and 5 bases at J, with 13 bases in the middle. CDR3 residues: CASSDYIEHEQYF. In DNA, the CDR3 is TGTGCCAGCAGTGACTACATCGAACACGAGCAGTACTTC.

This clone was seen only a few times. The rearrangement joins TRBV6-5 to TRBJ1-2; TRBD1 matches 8 bases. From germline, CDR1 is MNHEY and CDR2 SVGAGI. Trimming at V came to 6 bases and at J to 3 bases, leaving 3 bases not matched to a gene. The CDR3 extends over 13 amino acids. In DNA form, the CDR3 reads TGTGCCAGCAGCCTGGACAGGGACTATGGCTACACCTTC. Amino acids: CASSLDRDYGYTF.

V and J are TRBV5-8 and TRBJ1-5; D ambiguous. Trimming left V 5 bases short and J 2 bases short, with 8 bases between. The CDR3 runs to 13 residues. The V gene's germline CDR1 is SGHTS and CDR2 YDEGEE. This CDR3 is CASRPAGNQPQHF. The DNA of the CDR3 is TGTGCCAGCAGGCCCGCAGGCAATCAGCCCCAGCATTTT.

This chain connects TRBV10-3 to TRBJ2-2, with D hard to call. This CDR3 is 14 amino acids long. Germline CDR1 and CDR2: ENHRY and SYGVKD. V dropped 10 bases and J dropped 3 bases, with 15 bases sitting between them. The CDR3 DNA reads TGTGCCACCCTTCCCGCCAGAGACACCGGGGAGCTGTTTTTT. This translates into CATLPARDTGELFF.

In nucleotides, the CDR3 is TGTGCCAGCAGTGAGTCTCGGGGGCCAGATACGCAGTATTTT. Translated: CASSESRGPDTQYF. This chain links TRBV6-1 with TRBJ2-3; D may be TRBD1 or TRBD2 (6 bases each). The germline V gene has CDR1 MNHNS and CDR2 SASEGT. Trimming pared 3 bases from V and 4 bases from J, leaving 11 bases between. The CDR3 loop spans 14 amino acids.